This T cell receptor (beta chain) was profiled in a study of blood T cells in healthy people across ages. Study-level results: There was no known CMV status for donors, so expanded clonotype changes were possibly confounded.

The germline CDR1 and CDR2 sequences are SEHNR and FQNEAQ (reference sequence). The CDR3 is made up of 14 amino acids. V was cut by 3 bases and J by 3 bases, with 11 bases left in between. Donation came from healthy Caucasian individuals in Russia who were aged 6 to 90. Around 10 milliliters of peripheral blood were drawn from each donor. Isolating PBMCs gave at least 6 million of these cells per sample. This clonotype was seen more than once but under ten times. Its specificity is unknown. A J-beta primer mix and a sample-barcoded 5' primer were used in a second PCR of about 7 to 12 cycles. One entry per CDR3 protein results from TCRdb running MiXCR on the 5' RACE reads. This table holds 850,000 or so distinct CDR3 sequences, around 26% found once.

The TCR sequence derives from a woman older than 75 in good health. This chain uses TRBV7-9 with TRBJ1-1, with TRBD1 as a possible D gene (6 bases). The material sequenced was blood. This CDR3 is CASSLRGSDTEAFF. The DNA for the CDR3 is TGTGCCAGCAGCTTGAGGGGGTCGGACACTGAAGCTTTCTTT.